This TCR beta chain was captured by sequencing in a study of T cells after yellow fever vaccination. About the research overall: Preparation of the low-cell-number fractions used SMART-Seq v4 Ultra Low Input. Study conclusions and caveats: The bulk population could contribute abundant contaminating clonotypes to FACS-sorted repertoires. Post-booster repertoires again held most primary-vaccination clones (96% CD4, 75% to 90% CD8).

This CDR3 has 15 amino acids. The V gene lost 3 bases and the J gene lost 1 base, with 9 bases spanning the gap. As concerns this clonotype: The antigen is not known.

The TCR cDNA carried a universal primer site and UMIs from 5'RACE template switching. TCRdb recomputed calls from the 5' RACE reads with MiXCR, one row per CDR3 protein. The profile shows some 340,000 distinct CDR3 sequences, about 11% of them singletons. The chain employs TRBV12-3 or TRBV12-4 and TRBJ1-4; D is unclear. The sequence derives from a man between 18 and 29 years old who received the YFV17D yellow fever vaccine. The sequenced sample was CD4+ T cells sorted from PBMCs, obtained 45 days after the yellow fever booster vaccination. The CDR3 is CASSFRALTNEKLFF. The CDR3 region has the DNA TGTGCCAGCAGTTTCCGGGCGCTAACTAATGAAAAACTGTTTTTT.